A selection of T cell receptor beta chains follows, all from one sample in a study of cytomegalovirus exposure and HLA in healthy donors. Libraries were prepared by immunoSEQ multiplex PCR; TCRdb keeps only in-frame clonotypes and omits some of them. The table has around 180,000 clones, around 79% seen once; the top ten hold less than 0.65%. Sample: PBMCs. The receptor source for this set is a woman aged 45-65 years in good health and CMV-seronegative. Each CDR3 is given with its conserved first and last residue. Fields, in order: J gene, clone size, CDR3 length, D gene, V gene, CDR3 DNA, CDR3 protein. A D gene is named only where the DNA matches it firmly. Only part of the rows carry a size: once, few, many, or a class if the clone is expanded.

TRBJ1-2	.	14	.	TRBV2	TGTGCCAGCAGTGTGGGACCGGAGGGCTATGGCTACACCTTC	CASSVGPEGYGYTF
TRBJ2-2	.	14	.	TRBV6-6	TGTGCCAGCAGTTACGCAGGGGTGCCCGGGGAGCTGTTTTTT	CASSYAGVPGELFF
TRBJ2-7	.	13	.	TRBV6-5	TGTGCCAGCAGAAGGGGTCCCCTATACGAGCAGTACTTC	CASRRGPLYEQYF
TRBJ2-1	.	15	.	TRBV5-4	TGTGCCAGCAGCTTGGTCGGGAGTACCTACAATGAGCAGTTCTTC	CASSLVGSTYNEQFF
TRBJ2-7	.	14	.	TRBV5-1	TGCGCCAGCAGGAGGACTACCGCGGCCTACGAGCAGTACTTC	CASRRTTAAYEQYF
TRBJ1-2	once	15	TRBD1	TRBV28	TGTGCCAGCAGCTTCCTGACAGGGGGACGTAGTGGCTACACCTTC	CASSFLTGGRSGYTF
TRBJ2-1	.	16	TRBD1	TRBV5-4	TGTGCCAGCAGCCCCCTGGGCCGGGACAGGGTAGGGGAGCAGTTCTTC	CASSPLGRDRVGEQFF
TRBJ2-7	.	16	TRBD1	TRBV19	TGTGCCAGTAAGGGGGCGGCCGGGACCGGACCTTACGAGCAGTACTTC	CASKGAAGTGPYEQYF
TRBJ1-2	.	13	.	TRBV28	TGTGCCAGCACAGTTGCTCCTGATCGTGGCTACACCTTC	CASTVAPDRGYTF
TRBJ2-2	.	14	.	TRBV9	TGTGCCAGCAGGGGAGCCCCGAACACCGGGGAGCTGTTTTTT	CASRGAPNTGELFF
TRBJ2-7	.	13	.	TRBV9	TGTGCCAGCAGCGGATCCTGGGGGGACGAGCAGTACTTC	CASSGSWGDEQYF
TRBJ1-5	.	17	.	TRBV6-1	TGTGCCAGCAGTGAACGCGCGGGGGCGCGTGGCAATCAGCCCCAGCATTTT	CASSERAGARGNQPQHF
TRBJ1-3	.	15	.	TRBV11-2	TGTGCCAGCAGAACCACTCAGGGTTCTGGAAACACCATATATTTT	CASRTTQGSGNTIYF
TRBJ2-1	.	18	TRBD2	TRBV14	TGTGCCAGCAGCCAAGAAAGGCTAGCGGGGATCCAGTACAATGAGCAGTTCTTC	CASSQERLAGIQYNEQFF
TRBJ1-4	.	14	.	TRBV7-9	TGTGCCAGCAGCCCCCCGGGGATTAATGAAAAACTGTTTTTT	CASSPPGINEKLFF
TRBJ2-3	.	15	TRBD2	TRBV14	TGTGCCAGCAGCATCTTAGCGGGGAGCACAGATACGCAGTATTTT	CASSILAGSTDTQYF
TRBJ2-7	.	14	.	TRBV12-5	TGTGCTAGTGGCCCAGGACGGGGGAGGAACGAGCAGTACTTC	CASGPGRGRNEQYF
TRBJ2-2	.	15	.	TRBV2	TGTGCCAGCAGGCGGACACTAACGAACACCGGGGAGCTGTTTTTT	CASRRTLTNTGELFF
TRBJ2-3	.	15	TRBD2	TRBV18	TGTGCCAGCTCACCTAGCGGGAGTAAGACAGATACGCAGTATTTT	CASSPSGSKTDTQYF
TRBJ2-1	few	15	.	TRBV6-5	TGTGCCAGCAGTTCCGACAGTCCACTAACTAATGAGCAGTTCTTC	CASSSDSPLTNEQFF
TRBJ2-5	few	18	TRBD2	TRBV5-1	TGCGCCAGCAGCTTGGTTGCACGGGGTCTAGCGGCCCGGGAGACCCAGTACTTC	CASSLVARGLAARETQYF
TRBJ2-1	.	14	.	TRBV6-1	TGTGCCAGCACTCGGGACTCCAACTACAATGAGCAGTTCTTC	CASTRDSNYNEQFF
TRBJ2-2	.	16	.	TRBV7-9	TGTGCCAGCAGCTATAGTCCAGGAACGAACACCGGGGAGCTGTTTTTT	CASSYSPGTNTGELFF
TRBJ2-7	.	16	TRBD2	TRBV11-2	TGTGCCAGCAGCCGACTACCCTCCGGGGGGTTCTACGAGCAGTACTTC	CASSRLPSGGFYEQYF
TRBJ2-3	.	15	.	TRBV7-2	TGTGCCAGCAGCTTAGCGCCTCAGAGGACAGATACGCAGTATTTT	CASSLAPQRTDTQYF